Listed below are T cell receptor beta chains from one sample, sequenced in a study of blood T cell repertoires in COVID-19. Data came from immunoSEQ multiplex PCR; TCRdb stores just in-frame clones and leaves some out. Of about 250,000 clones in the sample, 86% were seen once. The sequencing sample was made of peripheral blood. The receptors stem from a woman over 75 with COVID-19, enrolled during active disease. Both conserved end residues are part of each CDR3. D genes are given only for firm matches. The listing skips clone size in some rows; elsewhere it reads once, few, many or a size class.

DNA: TGTGCCAGCAGTCCGCCCAGAACCTTAAATTCACCCCTCCACTTT
CDR3: CASSPPRTLNSPLHF
D: .
J: TRBJ1-6
V: TRBV28
size: .

DNA: TGTGCCACCAGCAGAGCGGGACAGGGGTACAATGAGCAGTTCTTC
CDR3: CATSRAGQGYNEQFF
D: TRBD1
J: TRBJ2-1
V: TRBV15
size: .

DNA: TGTGCCAGCAGTGAACTGGTCCCGACTAGCGGGGGAACCTACTCCTACGAGCAGTACTTC
CDR3: CASSELVPTSGGTYSYEQYF
D: TRBD2
J: TRBJ2-7
V: TRBV2
size: few

DNA: TGTGCCACCTACTCTGGGGCCAACGTCCTGACTTTC
CDR3: CATYSGANVLTF
D: .
J: TRBJ2-6
V: TRBV28
size: .

DNA: TGTGCCAGCAGTTTCGGGACAGGTTATGGCTACACCTTC
CDR3: CASSFGTGYGYTF
D: TRBD1
J: TRBJ1-2
V: TRBV28
size: .

DNA: TGTGCCAGCAGCCAAGGCAGCGGGGCTATAGGCGGGGAGCTGTTTTTT
CDR3: CASSQGSGAIGGELFF
D: TRBD2
J: TRBJ2-2
V: TRBV3-1/TRBV3-2
size: .

DNA: TGTGCCAGCAGCTTAGCGGAGGGCCTCAATCAGCCCCAGCATTTT
CDR3: CASSLAEGLNQPQHF
D: .
J: TRBJ1-5
V: TRBV7-6
size: .

DNA: TGTGCCAGCAGCGTAGGGGTCGACAGTAGCAATCAGCCCCAGCATTTT
CDR3: CASSVGVDSSNQPQHF
D: .
J: TRBJ1-5
V: TRBV9
size: .

DNA: TGTGCCAGCAGTTTAGCGGGGGTCCCGGAAGAGACCCAGTACTTC
CDR3: CASSLAGVPEETQYF
D: TRBD2
J: TRBJ2-5
V: TRBV2
size: .

DNA: TGTGCCAGCAGCCCTGGGGTCGGAGGGGTTGGCTACACCTTC
CDR3: CASSPGVGGVGYTF
D: .
J: TRBJ1-2
V: TRBV5-8
size: .

DNA: TGCGCCAGCAGCACAGATAACACCGGGGAGCTGTTTTTT
CDR3: CASSTDNTGELFF
D: .
J: TRBJ2-2
V: TRBV5-1
size: .

DNA: TGCGCCAGCACACGCGCGAACACCGGGGAGCTGTTTTTT
CDR3: CASTRANTGELFF
D: .
J: TRBJ2-2
V: TRBV10-2
size: .

DNA: TGCGCCAGCAGCCAAGAAAATAGCGGGGGGGCATATACGCAGTATTTT
CDR3: CASSQENSGGAYTQYF
D: TRBD2
J: TRBJ2-3
V: TRBV4-3
size: .

DNA: TGCGCCAGCAGCCGAATAGGACAGTCTAGCTCCTATAATTCACCCCTCCACTTT
CDR3: CASSRIGQSSSYNSPLHF
D: .
J: TRBJ1-6
V: TRBV4-1
size: .

DNA: TGTGCCAGCAGCTTGACAGGGACGGGTCAGCCCCAGCATTTT
CDR3: CASSLTGTGQPQHF
D: TRBD1
J: TRBJ1-5
V: TRBV7-2
size: .

DNA: TGTGCCAGCAGATCCGGGACTTCGATCACCGGGGAGCTGTTTTTT
CDR3: CASRSGTSITGELFF
D: .
J: TRBJ2-2
V: TRBV7-2
size: .

DNA: TGCAGTGCTAGTGTTCGTCGTAGCGGGGGATTTGGTCAGTTCTTC
CDR3: CSASVRRSGGFGQFF
D: TRBD2
J: TRBJ2-1
V: TRBV20-1
size: .

DNA: TGCGCCAGCAGCTTAGCTAGCGGGGGGTACAATGAGCAGTTCTTC
CDR3: CASSLASGGYNEQFF
D: TRBD2
J: TRBJ2-1
V: TRBV5-1
size: .

DNA: TGTGCCAGCAGCGACAGGGTGGTCGGCTACACCTTC
CDR3: CASSDRVVGYTF
D: TRBD1
J: TRBJ1-2
V: TRBV6-5
size: once

DNA: TGTGCCAGCAGCTTAAACAGGGAGACCCAGTACTTC
CDR3: CASSLNRETQYF
D: .
J: TRBJ2-5
V: TRBV7-9
size: .

DNA: TGTGCCAGCAGTGAATCCTATCCCCAGGGGGTGAACACCGGGGAGCTGTTTTTT
CDR3: CASSESYPQGVNTGELFF
D: TRBD1
J: TRBJ2-2
V: TRBV6-1
size: .

DNA: TGTGCCAGCAGTTCGGGCAGGGGATTGTCACCCCTCCACTTT
CDR3: CASSSGRGLSPLHF
D: .
J: TRBJ1-6
V: TRBV28
size: .

DNA: TGTGCCAGCAGCTTACAGGGGGCCCTCCTCTACAATGAGCAGTTCTTC
CDR3: CASSLQGALLYNEQFF
D: TRBD1
J: TRBJ2-1
V: TRBV7-2
size: once

DNA: TGTGCCACCAGCAGATCTACAGGGGAAGTGCAGTACTTC
CDR3: CATSRSTGEVQYF
D: TRBD1
J: TRBJ2-7
V: TRBV15
size: .

DNA: TGCGCCAGCAGCTTGGCCGGGGACTATAATGAAAAACTGTTTTTT
CDR3: CASSLAGDYNEKLFF
D: .
J: TRBJ1-4
V: TRBV5-1
size: few

DNA: TGTGCCAGCTCCCAGGTACCTGGAAACACCATATATTTT
CDR3: CASSQVPGNTIYF
D: .
J: TRBJ1-3
V: TRBV7-2
size: .

DNA: TGTGCCAGCAGCTTGGTCGGGACTCTTGAAGCTTTCTTT
CDR3: CASSLVGTLEAFF
D: .
J: TRBJ1-1
V: TRBV5-4
size: .

DNA: TGTGCCAGCATTCCCCCCGGGAACCTGTCTTCACCCCTCCACTTT
CDR3: CASIPPGNLSSPLHF
D: .
J: TRBJ1-6
V: TRBV7-7
size: .

DNA: TGTGCCAGCAGTCCCCCTGGACTTTACTACAATGAGCAGTTCTTC
CDR3: CASSPPGLYYNEQFF
D: .
J: TRBJ2-1
V: TRBV25-1
size: .

DNA: TGTGCCAGCAGTTATCGTGGACCCGGGGAGGGGGGCGGCTACACCTTC
CDR3: CASSYRGPGEGGGYTF
D: .
J: TRBJ1-2
V: TRBV6-6
size: .

DNA: TGTGCCGCCTCACCAAAACTCCAAAACATTCAGTACTTC
CDR3: CAASPKLQNIQYF
D: .
J: TRBJ2-4
V: TRBV10-3
size: .

DNA: TGCGCCAGCAGCTTGGACAGCGGGGGAAACACCATATATTTT
CDR3: CASSLDSGGNTIYF
D: .
J: TRBJ1-3
V: TRBV5-1
size: .

DNA: TGCAGCACTAACCGGGGTTACAATGAGCAGTTCTTC
CDR3: CSTNRGYNEQFF
D: .
J: TRBJ2-1
V: TRBV29-1
size: .

DNA: TGTGCCAGCAGCTTAGCCAGGGGGGTTTTGAAAGAGACCCAGTACTTC
CDR3: CASSLARGVLKETQYF
D: .
J: TRBJ2-5
V: TRBV7-9
size: .

DNA: TGTGCCAGCAGTTTCCCTAGGTATGGCTACACCTTC
CDR3: CASSFPRYGYTF
D: .
J: TRBJ1-2
V: TRBV28
size: .

DNA: TGCGCCAGCACTATCGGGGGTGGCGCCTACAATGAGCAGTTCTTC
CDR3: CASTIGGGAYNEQFF
D: .
J: TRBJ2-1
V: TRBV5-1
size: once

DNA: TGTGCCAGCAGCCCCCGCAATGAGCAGTTCTTC
CDR3: CASSPRNEQFF
D: .
J: TRBJ2-1
V: TRBV7-9
size: once

DNA: TGTGCCAGCAGCCTGGGGCTCTATGGCTACACCTTC
CDR3: CASSLGLYGYTF
D: .
J: TRBJ1-2
V: TRBV14
size: .

DNA: TGTGCCAGCAGCCCGCGGGGGGGCCTGACAGATACGCAGTATTTT
CDR3: CASSPRGGLTDTQYF
D: TRBD2
J: TRBJ2-3
V: TRBV3-1/TRBV3-2
size: few

DNA: TGTGCCACCAGTGTAGGGGTTGGTTCACCCCTCCACTTT
CDR3: CATSVGVGSPLHF
D: .
J: TRBJ1-6
V: TRBV24-1
size: .

DNA: TGCGCCAGCAGCTTAGGAGGGTCCTACAATGAGCAGTTCTTC
CDR3: CASSLGGSYNEQFF
D: .
J: TRBJ2-1
V: TRBV5-1
size: .

DNA: TGTGCCAGCAGGTCTACGAATTCACCCCTCCACTTT
CDR3: CASRSTNSPLHF
D: .
J: TRBJ1-6
V: TRBV12-3/TRBV12-4
size: .

DNA: TGTGCCAGCAGCCCCGGGCAGGGGAACACTGAAGCTTTCTTT
CDR3: CASSPGQGNTEAFF
D: .
J: TRBJ1-1
V: TRBV5-6
size: .

DNA: TGTGCCAGCAGACGGGACTCCTTAGGTACGCAGTATTTT
CDR3: CASRRDSLGTQYF
D: .
J: TRBJ2-3
V: TRBV2
size: few

DNA: TGCGCCAGCAGCTTGGTGGGGACACAACAAGAGACCCAGTACTTC
CDR3: CASSLVGTQQETQYF
D: .
J: TRBJ2-5
V: TRBV5-1
size: .

DNA: TGTGCCAGCAGCTCGCGGGGAGCGGGGGACACTGAAGCTTTCTTT
CDR3: CASSSRGAGDTEAFF
D: .
J: TRBJ1-1
V: TRBV5-5
size: .

DNA: TGTGCCAGCAGAATACCAGGATCCTATGGCTACACCTTC
CDR3: CASRIPGSYGYTF
D: .
J: TRBJ1-2
V: TRBV5-8
size: .

DNA: TGTGCCAGCAGTTTTCGGGTTGACGGCTACACCTTC
CDR3: CASSFRVDGYTF
D: .
J: TRBJ1-2
V: TRBV28
size: .

DNA: TGTGCCAGCAGCCTACAGGGGGGAGTGAACACTGAAGCTTTCTTT
CDR3: CASSLQGGVNTEAFF
D: TRBD1
J: TRBJ1-1
V: TRBV5-5
size: .

DNA: TGCGCCAGCAGCGTGCCATTTCGGGGCACAGATACGCAGTATTTT
CDR3: CASSVPFRGTDTQYF
D: .
J: TRBJ2-3
V: TRBV5-1
size: .

DNA: TGTGCCAGCAGCTCCGGACAGAACTATGGCTACACCTTC
CDR3: CASSSGQNYGYTF
D: .
J: TRBJ1-2
V: TRBV6-5
size: .

DNA: TGTGCCACTATGACTAGCGGACAAGAGACCCAGTACTTC
CDR3: CATMTSGQETQYF
D: TRBD2
J: TRBJ2-5
V: TRBV10-3
size: .

DNA: TGTGCCAGCACCAATAGCCTCGGGGGTGGCTACACCTTC
CDR3: CASTNSLGGGYTF
D: .
J: TRBJ1-2
V: TRBV12-3/TRBV12-4
size: once

DNA: TGTGCCAGCAGTCGGACAGGAGATGAAAAACTGTTTTTT
CDR3: CASSRTGDEKLFF
D: TRBD1
J: TRBJ1-4
V: TRBV6-2/TRBV6-3
size: .

DNA: TGCGCCAGCAGCTTGGCCCCGGGACTAGAGTCAGATACGCAGTATTTT
CDR3: CASSLAPGLESDTQYF
D: TRBD2
J: TRBJ2-3
V: TRBV5-1
size: once